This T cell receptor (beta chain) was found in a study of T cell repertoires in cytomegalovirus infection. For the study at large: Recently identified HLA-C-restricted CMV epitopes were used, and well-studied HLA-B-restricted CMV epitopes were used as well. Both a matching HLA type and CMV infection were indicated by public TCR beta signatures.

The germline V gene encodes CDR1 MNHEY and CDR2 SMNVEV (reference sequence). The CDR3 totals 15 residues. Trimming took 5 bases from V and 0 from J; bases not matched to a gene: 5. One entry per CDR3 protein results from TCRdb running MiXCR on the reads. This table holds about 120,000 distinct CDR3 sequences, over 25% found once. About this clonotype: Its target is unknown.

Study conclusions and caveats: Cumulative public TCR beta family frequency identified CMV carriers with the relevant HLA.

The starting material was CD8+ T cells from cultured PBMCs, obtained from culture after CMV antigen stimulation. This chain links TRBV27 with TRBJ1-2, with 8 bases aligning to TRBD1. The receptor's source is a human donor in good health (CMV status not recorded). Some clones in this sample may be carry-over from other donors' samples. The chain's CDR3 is CASSTTDRANYGYTF. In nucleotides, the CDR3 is TGTGCCAGCAGTACGACGGACAGGGCTAACTATGGCTACACCTTC.